The source of this TCR beta chain is a study of CD8 T cells in ankylosing spondylitis. With regard to this clonotype: Its antigen is not identified.

Study findings and constraints: Significant enrichment of disease-linked clones was reportedly seen in matched ankylosing spondylitis synovial fluid. What seemed typical of ankylosing spondylitis blood was a TCR beta motif built from several highly homologous variants. Clones linked with disease were CD8+ and fairly uncommon in the peripheral blood.

Preparation of TCR beta libraries was done by quantitative 5'-RACE with molecular barcodes. TCRdb re-derived calls from the 5' RACE reads in MiXCR, one entry per CDR3 protein. Seen here are 750,000 to 850,000 distinct CDR3 sequences, 12% observed once, and the top ten hold approximately 0.46%. Germline CDR1 reads DFQATT; CDR2 reads SNEGSKA (reference sequence). J gave up 6 bases and V 4 bases, and 6 bases lay outside the gene matches. This CDR3 has 15 residues. Sequencing was carried out using blood, either unsorted or a sorted T cell fraction (not recorded which). This chain links TRBV20-1 with TRBJ2-3, with 14 bases aligning to TRBD2. This clonotype was sampled from a male donor with ankylosing spondylitis. This CDR3 reads CSATGLAGGGDTQYF. The CDR3, as DNA: TGCAGTGCTACAGGACTAGCGGGGGGCGGGGATACGCAGTATTTT.